This T cell receptor (beta chain) was found in a study of CD8 T cells in Susac syndrome. Across the whole study: There were 5 or 6 sequenced Susac syndrome patients with active disease and roughly 8 in remission.

With random hexamers, roughly 0.45 to 1 ug RNA was reverse transcribed. TCRdb itself ran the immunoSEQ multiplex PCR reads through MiXCR, one entry per CDR3 protein. The sample includes fewer than 90,000 distinct CDR3 sequences, about 93% of them seen just once. This CDR3 is built from 16 residues. Germline-derived CDR1 and CDR2 are SEHNR and FQNEAQ (reference sequence). J lost 5 bases, V lost 5 bases, and 12 bases had no gene match. Specimen: CD8+ T cells from PBMCs. The receptor was derived from a human donor with Susac syndrome. This chain joins TRBV7-9 and TRBJ1-2, with 9 bases fitting TRBD1. This CDR3 is CASSLRQGVKGYGYTF. CDR3 bases: TGTGCCAGCAGCCTACGACAGGGGGTTAAAGGGTATGGCTACACCTTC.